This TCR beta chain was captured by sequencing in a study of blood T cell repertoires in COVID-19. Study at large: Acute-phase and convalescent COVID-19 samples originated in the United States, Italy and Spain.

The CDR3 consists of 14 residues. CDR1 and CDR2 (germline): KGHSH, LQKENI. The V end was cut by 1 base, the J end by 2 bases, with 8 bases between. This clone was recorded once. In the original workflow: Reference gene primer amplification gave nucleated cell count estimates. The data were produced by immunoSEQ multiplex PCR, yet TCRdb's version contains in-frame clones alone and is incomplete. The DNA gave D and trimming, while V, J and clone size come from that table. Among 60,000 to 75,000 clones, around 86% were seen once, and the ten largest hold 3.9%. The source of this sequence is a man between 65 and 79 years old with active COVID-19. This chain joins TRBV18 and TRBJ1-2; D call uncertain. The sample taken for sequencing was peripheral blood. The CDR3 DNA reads TGTGCCAGCTCACCACTGTCGGAGAACTATGGCTACACCTTC. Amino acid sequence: CASSPLSENYGYTF.